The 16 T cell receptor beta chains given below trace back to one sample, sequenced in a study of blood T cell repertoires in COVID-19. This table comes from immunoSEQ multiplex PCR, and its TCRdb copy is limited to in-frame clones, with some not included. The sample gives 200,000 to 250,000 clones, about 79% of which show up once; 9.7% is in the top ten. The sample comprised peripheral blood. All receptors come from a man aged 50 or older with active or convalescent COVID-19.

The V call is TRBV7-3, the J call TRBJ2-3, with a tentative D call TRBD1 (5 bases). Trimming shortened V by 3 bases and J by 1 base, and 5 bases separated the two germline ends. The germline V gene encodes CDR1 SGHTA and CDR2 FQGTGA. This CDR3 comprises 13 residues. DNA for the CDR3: TGTGCCAGCAGCTTCAGGGGCACAGATACGCAGTATTTT. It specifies CASSFRGTDTQYF.

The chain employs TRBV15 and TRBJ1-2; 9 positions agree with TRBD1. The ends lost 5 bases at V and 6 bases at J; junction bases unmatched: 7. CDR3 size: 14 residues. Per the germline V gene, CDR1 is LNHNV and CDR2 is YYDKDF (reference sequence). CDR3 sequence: CATSENRGLDGYTF. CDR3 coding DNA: TGTGCCACCAGCGAAAACAGGGGGCTGGATGGCTACACCTTC.

CDR3 residues: CASSFLQGGEAQYF. The CDR3 DNA follows: TGTGCCAGCAGCTTCTTACAGGGAGGGGAGGCCCAGTACTTC. The chain uses TRBV7-9 and TRBJ2-5, with D possibly matching TRBD2 (7 bases). Germline values: CDR1 SEHNR, CDR2 FQNEAQ (reference sequence). V lost 3 bases, J lost 9 bases, and 17 bases lay in between. The CDR3 consists of 14 residues.

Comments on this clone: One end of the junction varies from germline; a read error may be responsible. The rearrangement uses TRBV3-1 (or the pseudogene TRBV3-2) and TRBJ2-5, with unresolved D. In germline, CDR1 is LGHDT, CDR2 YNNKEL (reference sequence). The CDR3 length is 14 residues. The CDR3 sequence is CASSQVSSQGTQYF. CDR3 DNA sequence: TGTGCCAGCAGCCAAGTTAGCAGCCAAGGGACCCAGTACTTC.

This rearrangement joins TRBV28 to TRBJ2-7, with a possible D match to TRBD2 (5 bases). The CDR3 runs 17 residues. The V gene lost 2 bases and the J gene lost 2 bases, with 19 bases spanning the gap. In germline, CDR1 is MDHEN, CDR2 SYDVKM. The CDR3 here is CASSLETNGGVTYEQYF. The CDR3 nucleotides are TGTGCCAGCAGTTTAGAGACTAACGGCGGAGTAACCTACGAGCAGTACTTC.

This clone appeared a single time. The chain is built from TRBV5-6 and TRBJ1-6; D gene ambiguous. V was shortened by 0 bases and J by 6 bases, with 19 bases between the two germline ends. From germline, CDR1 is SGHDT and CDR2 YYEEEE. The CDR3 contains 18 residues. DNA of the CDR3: TGTGCCAGCAGCTTGGCCGGTTGGGGAGGGTTTGGTAATTCACCCCTCCACTTT. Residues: CASSLAGWGGFGNSPLHF.

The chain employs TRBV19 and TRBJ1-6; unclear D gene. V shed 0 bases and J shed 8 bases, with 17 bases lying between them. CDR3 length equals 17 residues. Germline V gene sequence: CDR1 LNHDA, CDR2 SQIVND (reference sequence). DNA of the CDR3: TGTGCCAGTAGTATAGATGATCGAGTTTCCCAATATTCACCCCTCCACTTT. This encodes CASSIDDRVSQYSPLHF.

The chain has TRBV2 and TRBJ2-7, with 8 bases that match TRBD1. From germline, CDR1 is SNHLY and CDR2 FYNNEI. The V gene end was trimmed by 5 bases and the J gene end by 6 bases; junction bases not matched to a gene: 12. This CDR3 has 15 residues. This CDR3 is CASSPRTGFGGEQYF. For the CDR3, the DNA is TGTGCCAGCAGTCCACGGACAGGGTTTGGAGGCGAGCAGTACTTC.

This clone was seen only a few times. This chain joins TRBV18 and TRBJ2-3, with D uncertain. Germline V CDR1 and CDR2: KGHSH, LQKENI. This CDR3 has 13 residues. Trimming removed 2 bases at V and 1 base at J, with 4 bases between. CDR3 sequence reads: CASSPSGTDTQYF. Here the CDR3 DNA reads TGTGCCAGCTCACCATCGGGCACAGATACGCAGTATTTT.

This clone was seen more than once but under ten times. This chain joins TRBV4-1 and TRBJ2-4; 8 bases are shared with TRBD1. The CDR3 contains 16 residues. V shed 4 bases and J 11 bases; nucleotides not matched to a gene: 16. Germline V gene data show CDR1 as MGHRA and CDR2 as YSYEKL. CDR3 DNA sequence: TGCGCCAGCAGCCCCTCCTTAGGACAGGGCCTTAGGGTTCAGTACTTC. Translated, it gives CASSPSLGQGLRVQYF.

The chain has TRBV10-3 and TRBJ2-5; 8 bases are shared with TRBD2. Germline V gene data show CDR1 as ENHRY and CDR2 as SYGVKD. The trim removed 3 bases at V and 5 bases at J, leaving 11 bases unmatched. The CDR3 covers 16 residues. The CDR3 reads CAISDPGGGRAETQYF. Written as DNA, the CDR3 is TGTGCCATCAGTGACCCCGGGGGGGGGAGAGCGGAGACCCAGTACTTC.

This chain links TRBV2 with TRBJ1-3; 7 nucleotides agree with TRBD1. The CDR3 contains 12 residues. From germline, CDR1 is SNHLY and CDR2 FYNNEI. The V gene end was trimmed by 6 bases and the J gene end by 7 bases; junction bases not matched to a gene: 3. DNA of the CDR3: TGTGCCAGCAGGCTACAGGGGAACACCATATATTTT. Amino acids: CASRLQGNTIYF.

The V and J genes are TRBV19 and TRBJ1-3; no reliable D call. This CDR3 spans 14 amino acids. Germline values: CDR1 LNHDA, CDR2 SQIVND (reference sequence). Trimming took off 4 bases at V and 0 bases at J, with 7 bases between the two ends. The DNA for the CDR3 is TGTGCCAGTAGTAAACAGAGCTCTGGAAACACCATATATTTT. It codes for CASSKQSSGNTIYF.

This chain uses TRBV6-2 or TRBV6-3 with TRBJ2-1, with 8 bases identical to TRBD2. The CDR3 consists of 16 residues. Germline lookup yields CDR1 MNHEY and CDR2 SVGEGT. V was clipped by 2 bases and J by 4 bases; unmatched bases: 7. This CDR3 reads CASSYASGSWYNEQFF. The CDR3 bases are TGTGCCAGCAGTTACGCCAGCGGGAGTTGGTACAATGAGCAGTTCTTC.

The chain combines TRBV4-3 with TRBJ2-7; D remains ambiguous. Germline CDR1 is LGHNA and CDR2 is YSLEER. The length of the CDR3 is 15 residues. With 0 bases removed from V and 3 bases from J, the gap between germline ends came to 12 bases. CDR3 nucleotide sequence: TGCGCCAGCAGCCAAGATCGTCAGGTAGACTACGAGCAGTACGTC. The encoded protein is CASSQDRQVDYEQYV.

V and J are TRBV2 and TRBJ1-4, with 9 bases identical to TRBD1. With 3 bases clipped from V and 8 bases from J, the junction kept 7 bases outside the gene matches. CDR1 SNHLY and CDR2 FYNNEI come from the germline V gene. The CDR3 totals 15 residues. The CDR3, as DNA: TGTGCCAGCAGTGAGGGACAGGGCGGGAGAGAAAAACTGTTTTTT. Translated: CASSEGQGGREKLFF.